Following are 5 T cell receptor beta chains from one sample sequenced in a study of T cell repertoires in cytomegalovirus infection. TCRdb recomputed calls from the reads with MiXCR, one row per CDR3 protein. The sample has around 710,000 distinct CDR3 sequences, about 28% seen once. No cognate antigen is known for these TCRs. The starting material was cultured CD8+ T cells from PBMCs, obtained from culture after CMV antigen stimulation. The source of these receptors is a human donor in good health (CMV status not recorded). Some clones in this sample may be carry-over from other donors' samples.

The gene calls are TRBV20-1 and TRBJ2-5; the D call may be TRBD1 or TRBD2 (5 bases each). V shed 0 bases and J shed 2 bases, with 13 bases lying between them. CDR3 length equals 15 residues. Per germline, CDR1 DFQATT and CDR2 SNEGSKA (reference sequence). CDR3 residues: CSARDQPGPQETQYF. In DNA form, the CDR3 reads TGCAGTGCTAGAGATCAACCGGGGCCACAAGAGACCCAGTACTTC.

This chain joins TRBV25-1 and TRBJ1-2; D remains unclear. CDR3 length equals 14 residues. V was shortened by 2 bases and J by 3 bases, with 10 bases between the two germline ends. CDR1 is MGHDK and CDR2 is SYGVNS in the germline V gene. The CDR3 DNA reads as TGTGCCAGCAGTGAACTGGGAAGCGACTATGGCTACACCTTC. Translation: CASSELGSDYGYTF.

The chain combines TRBV9 with TRBJ2-7, with 7 positions matching TRBD2. V lost 0 bases, J lost 4 bases, and 7 bases stayed unmatched. The CDR3 has 15 amino acids. CDR1 and CDR2 (germline): SGDLS, YYNGEE. CDR3 bases: TGTGCCAGCAGCGTAGAAGAGCGGGACTTTTACGAGCAGTACTTC. Protein sequence: CASSVEERDFYEQYF.

In its sample, this clonotype was seen many times. V gene TRBV7-9 combines with J gene TRBJ1-5; 8 positions match TRBD1. Germline CDR1 SEHNR, CDR2 FQNEAQ (reference sequence). V trimming: 5 bases; J trimming: 4 bases; junction bases outside the gene matches: 22. The CDR3 runs 20 residues. CDR3 sequence: CASSPGVWGTGPSKNQPQHF. CDR3 coding DNA: TGTGCCAGCAGCCCAGGGGTGTGGGGGACAGGACCCTCTAAGAATCAGCCCCAGCATTTT.

J is TRBJ1-4 and V is TRBV27, with 7 bases fitting TRBD1. The CDR3 loop spans 16 amino acids. Trimming removed 4 bases from V and 1 base from J; junction bases left unmatched: 6. Germline V gene data show CDR1 as MNHEY and CDR2 as SMNVEV (reference sequence). The CDR3 DNA follows: TGTGCCAGCAGTTCCCTCACAGGGGTAACTAATGAAAAACTGTTTTTT. It is translated as CASSSLTGVTNEKLFF.